Below are 31 T cell receptor beta chains sequenced from a single sample in a study of cytotoxic CD8 clonotypes in ibrutinib-treated CLL. The method was immunoSEQ multiplex PCR; TCRdb's version includes in-frame clones alone and lacks a portion of them. The sample contains about 200,000 clones, 70% of which appear only once. The material sequenced was PBMCs, taken after 12 months of ibrutinib treatment. The source of these receptors is a human donor with chronic lymphocytic leukemia.

The rearrangement joins TRBV5-1 to TRBJ1-1; 7 bases agree with TRBD1. The CDR3 length is 13 residues. V was clipped by 7 bases and J by 3 bases; unmatched bases: 6. CDR1 is SGHRS, CDR2 YFSETQ, per germline. For the CDR3, the DNA is TGCGCCAGCCGCACAGGGGAGGACACTGAAGCTTTCTTT. This encodes CASRTGEDTEAFF.

V gene TRBV9 combines with J gene TRBJ2-3; D is ambiguous. Germline-derived CDR1 and CDR2 are SGDLS and YYNGEE. With 4 bases removed from V and 0 bases from J, the gap between germline ends came to 12 bases. The CDR3 is 15 residues long. As DNA, the CDR3 is TGTGCCAGCAGCAAGAACACACCTAGCACAGATACGCAGTATTTT. Its protein product is CASSKNTPSTDTQYF.

The chain couples TRBV7-2 to TRBJ1-2; D gene unclear. Between the trimmed V and J ends, which lost 5 bases and 4 bases, there was a span of 14 bases. The CDR3 extends over 14 amino acids. Germline V gene lookup returns CDR1 SGHTA and CDR2 FQGNSA. CDR3 in DNA: TGTGCCAGCAGCCCGACCGACAAGGGCTATGGCTACACCTTC. Translated, it gives CASSPTDKGYGYTF. Variable domain in full (rest from reference TRBV7-2 and TRBJ1-2): GAGVSQSPSNKVTEKGKDVELRCDPISGHTALYWYRQSLGQGLEFLIYFQGNSAPDKSGLPSDRFSAERTGGSVSTLTIQRTQQEDSAVYLCASSPTDKGYGYTFGSGTRLTVV.

The genes are TRBV2 and TRBJ2-5, with D possibly matching TRBD1 (6 bases). V lost 5 bases to trimming and J lost 5 bases, with 12 bases between them. This CDR3 has 13 amino acids. CDR1 is SNHLY, CDR2 FYNNEI, per germline. CDR3 residues: CASSIIGGETQYF. The CDR3, as DNA: TGTGCCAGCAGTATTATTGGGGGCGAGACCCAGTACTTC. The variable domain in full, completed from reference TRBV2 and TRBJ2-5, reads EPEVTQTPSHQVTQMGQEVILRCVPISNHLYFYWYRQILGQKVEFLVSFYNNEISEKSEIFDDQFSVERPDGSNFTLKIRSTKLEDSAMYFCASSIIGGETQYFGPGTRLLVL.

Here the CDR3 reads CASSLLGSGSGNLGIQYF. CDR3 in DNA: TGCGCCAGCAGCCTCCTGGGGAGCGGGAGTGGTAATCTCGGCATTCAGTACTTC. The chain employs TRBV5-1 and TRBJ2-4, with 8 positions matching TRBD2. The V segment lost 4 bases and the J segment 9 bases; nucleotides outside the gene matches: 21. CDR3 length: 18 residues. Germline CDR1 is SGHRS and CDR2 is YFSETQ.

V usage is TRBV6-5 and J usage is TRBJ1-4; D ambiguous. The CDR3 is 13 residues long. Germline CDR1 and CDR2: MNHEY and SVGAGI. V lost 2 bases and J lost 5, with 6 bases in between. The CDR3: CASSYRQNEKLFF. The CDR3 DNA follows: TGTGCCAGCAGTTACCGGCAGAATGAAAAACTGTTTTTT.

The chain has TRBV18 and TRBJ2-7, with 8 nucleotides matching TRBD2. V was pared by 3 bases and J by 6 bases, with 10 bases of the junction left unmatched. Germline V gene sequence: CDR1 KGHSH, CDR2 LQKENI. The CDR3 contains 15 residues. As DNA, the CDR3 is TGTGCCAGCTCACCCACTATTACGGGAGGGGGCGAGCAGTACTTC. Translated: CASSPTITGGGEQYF.

The chain is built from TRBV30 and TRBJ1-1, with D unresolved. CDR1 GTSNPN and CDR2 SVGIG come from the germline V gene (reference sequence). Trimming pared 2 bases from V and 10 bases from J, leaving 17 bases between. CDR3 length: 13 residues. The CDR3 nucleotides read TGTGCCTGGAGTAAGGATAGGGTATCCGTAGCTTTCTTT. Translating it yields CAWSKDRVSVAFF. Looking up the rest from reference TRBV30 and TRBJ1-1 gives the full variable domain: SQTIHQWPATLVQPVGSPLSLECTVEGTSNPNLYWYRQAAGRGLQLLFYSVGIGQISSEVPQNLSASRPQDRQFILSSKKLLLSDSGFYLCAWSKDRVSVAFFGQGTRLTVV.

J is TRBJ2-7 and V is TRBV28; 8 positions match TRBD1. CDR3 length: 14 amino acids. The germline V gene encodes CDR1 MDHEN and CDR2 SYDVKM. J was trimmed by 4 bases and V by 3 bases; bases with no gene match: 5. CDR3 amino acids: CASSFQGARYEQYF. CDR3 in DNA: TGTGCCAGCAGTTTCCAGGGGGCGAGGTACGAGCAGTACTTC.

The chain joins TRBV5-4 to TRBJ2-1; 12 nucleotides line up with TRBD2. The CDR3 is made up of 15 amino acids. With V trimmed by 0 bases and J by 9 bases, 4 bases remained unmatched. CDR1 SGHNT and CDR2 YYREEE come from the germline V gene (reference sequence). CDR3 DNA: TGTGCCAGCAGCTTGGGACTAGCGGGGGAGAGTGAGCAGTTCTTC. Its translation is CASSLGLAGESEQFF.

This clone was detected only a few times. The chain couples TRBV6-5 to TRBJ2-2, with D unclear. Trimming took 2 bases from V and 0 from J, leaving 10 bases between them. The CDR3 length is 16 residues. Germline V lookup: CDR1 MNHEY, CDR2 SVGAGI. The CDR3 nucleotides read TGTGCCAGCAGTTACGGATCATATGCGAACACCGGGGAGCTGTTTTTT. Its translation: CASSYGSYANTGELFF.

The chain links TRBV30 to TRBJ1-4; 9 bases map to TRBD1. The CDR3 is made up of 15 amino acids. Germline CDR1 GTSNPN, CDR2 SVGIG (reference sequence). Germline trimming cut 1 base from V and 5 bases from J; bases unmatched to any gene: 5. CDR3 in amino acids: CAWSAGQGRNEKLFF. In DNA form, the CDR3 reads TGTGCCTGGAGTGCAGGACAGGGGAGGAATGAAAAACTGTTTTTT. Full variable domain (missing parts from reference TRBV30 and TRBJ1-4): SQTIHQWPATLVQPVGSPLSLECTVEGTSNPNLYWYRQAAGRGLQLLFYSVGIGQISSEVPQNLSASRPQDRQFILSSKKLLLSDSGFYLCAWSAGQGRNEKLFFGSGTQLSVL.

The CDR3 here is CASTRDRGPYGYTF. As DNA, the CDR3 is TGTGCCAGCACCCGGGACAGGGGGCCTTATGGCTACACCTTC. J is TRBJ1-2 and V is TRBV19; 12 positions match TRBD1. CDR1 is LNHDA, CDR2 SQIVND, per germline (reference sequence). CDR3 size: 14 residues. Trimming cost V 9 bases and J 5 bases; bases outside gene matches: 7.

This chain joins TRBV7-2 and TRBJ2-1, with 10 bases identical to TRBD2. J gave up 4 bases and V 2 bases, and 5 bases lay outside the gene matches. This CDR3 region has 16 residues. Germline CDR1 reads SGHTA; CDR2 reads FQGNSA. CDR3 region: CASSLQLAGTYNEQFF. The CDR3 bases are TGTGCCAGCAGCTTACAACTAGCGGGGACATACAATGAGCAGTTCTTC.

This clone was counted once. The V call is TRBV9, the J call TRBJ2-1, with TRBD2 identical over 9 bases. The CDR3 consists of 15 residues. V was clipped by 4 bases and J by 6 bases; unmatched bases: 8. CDR1 and CDR2 from the germline V gene are SGDLS and YYNGEE. The CDR3 coding sequence is TGTGCCAGCAGCCCCGCGGGGGGGCGAGGCAATGAGCAGTTCTTC. Protein product: CASSPAGGRGNEQFF.

The chain recombines TRBV6-5 with TRBJ2-1; no clear D gene. Trimming cost V 1 base and J 5 bases, with 9 bases left between them. Germline V CDR1 and CDR2: MNHEY, SVGAGI. This CDR3 contains 14 residues. The CDR3 DNA reads TGTGCCAGCAGTTACTTCAGTGCTGACAATGAGCAGTTCTTC. Translated: CASSYFSADNEQFF.

The chain combines TRBV28 with TRBJ1-4; the D is unclear. The CDR3 has 16 residues. V lost 5 bases, J lost 7 bases, and 20 bases lay in between. CDR1 is MDHEN and CDR2 is SYDVKM in the germline V gene. CDR3 loop: CASSDMTPRGPEKLFF. The CDR3 region has the DNA TGTGCCAGCAGTGATATGACCCCCCGCGGACCTGAAAAACTGTTTTTT.

The chain carries TRBV6-6 and TRBJ1-1; the D gene is possibly TRBD1 (6 bases). The CDR3 is 12 amino acids. Germline CDR1 reads MNHNY; CDR2 reads SVGAGI (reference sequence). The V and J ends lost 9 bases and 4 bases respectively, with 12 bases between them. The chain's CDR3 is CASTGAGTEAFF. The CDR3 DNA reads TGTGCCAGTACGGGGGCGGGCACTGAAGCTTTCTTT.

This chain uses TRBV29-1 with TRBJ2-3; D gene ambiguous. V lost 6 bases and J 2 bases, leaving 12 bases between the germline ends. The CDR3 is made up of 13 amino acids. Germline CDR1 is SQVTM and CDR2 is ANQGSEA. CDR3 bases: TGCAGCGTGGCCCCAAGCCCCACAGATACGCAGTATTTT. Protein: CSVAPSPTDTQYF.

This clone was observed a handful of times. The chain is built from TRBV28 and TRBJ2-7; D not certain. The CDR3 extends over 14 amino acids. Germline CDR1 MDHEN, CDR2 SYDVKM. V lost 4 bases and J lost 3, with 13 bases in between. DNA of the CDR3: TGTGCCAGCAGTTCCACATTTTACGGCTACGAGCAGTACTTC. Encoded protein: CASSSTFYGYEQYF.

The table lists this clone with a few counts. V usage is TRBV14 and J usage is TRBJ1-2; D unresolved. Germline CDR1 reads SGHDN; CDR2 reads FVKESK. This CDR3 has 13 amino acids. With 4 bases removed from V and 4 bases from J, the gap between germline ends came to 10 bases. The CDR3 sequence is CASSLDRSYGYTF. The CDR3 coding sequence is TGTGCCAGCAGCCTGGACCGTAGCTATGGCTACACCTTC.

The chain joins TRBV6-1 to TRBJ1-1; D might be TRBD1 (6 bases). Germline V gene sequence: CDR1 MNHNS, CDR2 SASEGT. V was trimmed by 1 base and J by 11 bases, leaving 17 bases between them. The CDR3 spans 14 residues. The CDR3 reads CASSEGEWGAEAFF. As DNA, the CDR3 is TGTGCCAGCAGTGAAGGGGAGTGGGGGGCGGAGGCTTTCTTT.

This clone was picked up a small number of times. CDR3 in amino acids: CAWDLTDGYGYTF. The CDR3 DNA follows: TGTGCCTGGGACCTTACAGACGGCTATGGCTACACCTTC. This chain joins TRBV30 and TRBJ1-2, with D unresolved. The germline V gene encodes CDR1 GTSNPN and CDR2 SVGIG (reference sequence). The germline V and J ends were trimmed by 5 bases and 4 bases, with 14 bases remaining between them. CDR3 length equals 13 residues.

Here the CDR3 DNA reads TGCGCCAGCAGCTTGCCAGGGGGCCTCTCCTACGAGCAGTACTTC. The encoded protein is CASSLPGGLSYEQYF. The rearrangement links TRBV5-1 to TRBJ2-7, with 8 bases that match TRBD1. The CDR3 runs 15 residues. Germline CDR1 and CDR2: SGHRS and YFSETQ. Trimming cost V 1 base and J 0 bases; bases outside gene matches: 3.

The chain recombines TRBV7-8 with TRBJ2-3, with D possibly matching TRBD1 (6 bases). The CDR3 loop spans 15 amino acids. The V end was cut by 5 bases, the J end by 2 bases, with 14 bases between. Germline V gene data show CDR1 as SGHVS and CDR2 as FQNEAQ. CDR3 bases: TGTGCCAGCAGCCCTCAGGGGCCTTACACAGATACGCAGTATTTT. This codes for CASSPQGPYTDTQYF.

This chain connects TRBV6-1 to TRBJ1-1; the D gene is possibly TRBD1 (5 bases). CDR1 is MNHNS and CDR2 is SASEGT in the germline V gene. The V end was cut by 8 bases, the J end by 7 bases, with 11 bases between. This CDR3 is 11 amino acids long. The CDR3 DNA follows: TGTGCCAGCGGGGGGGGGTTTGAAGCTTTCTTT. This encodes CASGGGFEAFF.

The chain uses TRBV9 and TRBJ1-4; D not certain. CDR1 and CDR2 from the germline V gene are SGDLS and YYNGEE. The CDR3 contains 14 residues. Trimming removed 2 bases from V and 2 bases from J, with 7 bases in between. The CDR3 nucleotides are TGTGCCAGCAGCGTCGTAGGGACTAATGAAAAACTGTTTTTT. Protein product: CASSVVGTNEKLFF. Drawing the rest from reference TRBV9 and TRBJ1-4, the complete variable domain is DSGVTQTPKHLITATGQRVTLRCSPRSGDLSVYWYQQSLDQGLQFLIQYYNGEERAKGNILERFSAQQFPDLHSELNLSSLELGDSALYFCASSVVGTNEKLFFGSGTQLSVL.

This clone was counted between two and nine times. The chain carries TRBV6-6 and TRBJ1-1; tentative D call: TRBD1 (5 bases). CDR1 and CDR2 from the germline V gene are MNHNY and SVGAGI (reference sequence). V dropped 11 bases and J dropped 1 base, with 11 bases sitting between them. CDR3 size: 12 residues. CDR3 sequence (DNA): TGTGCCGGTGGAACAGGGAACACTGAAGCTTTCTTT. Its translation: CAGGTGNTEAFF.

The V and J genes are TRBV6-6 and TRBJ2-7; 11 bases fit TRBD2. The CDR3 extends over 15 amino acids. J lost 3 bases, V lost 0 bases, and 1 base had no gene match. The germline CDR1 and CDR2 sequences are MNHNY and SVGAGI (reference sequence). The CDR3 is CASSYSGTSGYEQYF. The CDR3 region has the DNA TGTGCCAGCAGTTACTCCGGGACTAGCGGCTACGAGCAGTACTTC.

This clone showed up just a few times. The CDR3 sequence: CASSYENYEQYF. As DNA, the CDR3 is TGTGCCAGCAGTTACGAAAACTACGAGCAGTACTTC. The rearrangement joins TRBV6-6 to TRBJ2-7; D gene unclear. Germline V gives CDR1 MNHNY, CDR2 SVGAGI (reference sequence). Trimming stripped 2 bases from V and 3 bases from J, with 5 bases between. This CDR3 contains 12 residues.

This chain uses TRBV7-9 with TRBJ1-1, with D possibly TRBD1 on 6 matching bases. The CDR3 totals 15 residues. V was cut by 1 base and J by 0 bases, with 9 bases left in between. Germline V lookup: CDR1 SEHNR, CDR2 FQNEAQ (reference sequence). The CDR3 spells CASSLVGGLNTEAFF. The CDR3, as DNA: TGTGCCAGCAGCTTAGTGGGGGGCTTGAACACTGAAGCTTTCTTT.